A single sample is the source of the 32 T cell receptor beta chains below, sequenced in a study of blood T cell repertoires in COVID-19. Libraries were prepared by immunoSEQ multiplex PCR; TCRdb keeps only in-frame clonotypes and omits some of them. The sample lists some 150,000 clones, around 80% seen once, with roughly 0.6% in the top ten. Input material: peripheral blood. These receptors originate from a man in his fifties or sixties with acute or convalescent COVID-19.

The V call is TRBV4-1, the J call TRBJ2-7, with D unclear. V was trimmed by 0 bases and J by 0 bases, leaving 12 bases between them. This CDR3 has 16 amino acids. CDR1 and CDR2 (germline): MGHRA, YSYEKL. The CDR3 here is CASSQDSGISSYEQYF. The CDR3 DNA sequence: TGCGCCAGCAGCCAAGATTCGGGTATTAGCTCCTACGAGCAGTACTTC.

The CDR3 is CASSPGLAIPGELFF. The DNA of the CDR3 is TGTGCCAGCTCACCGGGACTAGCGATCCCCGGGGAGCTGTTTTTT. The chain carries TRBV18 and TRBJ2-2; 10 bases agree with TRBD2. The CDR3 sequence is 15 residues long. Germline assignment: CDR1 KGHSH and CDR2 LQKENI. With V trimmed by 3 bases and J by 6 bases, 4 bases remained unmatched.

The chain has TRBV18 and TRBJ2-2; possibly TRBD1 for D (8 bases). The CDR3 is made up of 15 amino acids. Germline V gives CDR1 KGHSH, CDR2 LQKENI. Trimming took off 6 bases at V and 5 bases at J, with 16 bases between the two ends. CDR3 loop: CASSLGQGGTGELFF. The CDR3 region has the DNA TGTGCCAGCTCGCTCGGACAGGGAGGGACCGGGGAGCTGTTTTTT.

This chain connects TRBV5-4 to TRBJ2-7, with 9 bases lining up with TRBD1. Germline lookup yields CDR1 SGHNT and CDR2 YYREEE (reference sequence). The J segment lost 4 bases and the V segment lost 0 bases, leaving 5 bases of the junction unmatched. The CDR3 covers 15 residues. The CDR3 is CASSLAGQGAYEQYF. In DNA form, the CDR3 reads TGTGCCAGCAGCTTGGCGGGACAGGGTGCGTACGAGCAGTACTTC.

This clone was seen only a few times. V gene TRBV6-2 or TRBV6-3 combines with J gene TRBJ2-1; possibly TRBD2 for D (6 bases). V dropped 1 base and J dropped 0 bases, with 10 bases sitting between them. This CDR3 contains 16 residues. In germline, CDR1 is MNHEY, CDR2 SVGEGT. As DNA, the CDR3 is TGTGCCAGCAGTTACTTAGGGACTTTCTCCTACAATGAGCAGTTCTTC. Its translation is CASSYLGTFSYNEQFF.

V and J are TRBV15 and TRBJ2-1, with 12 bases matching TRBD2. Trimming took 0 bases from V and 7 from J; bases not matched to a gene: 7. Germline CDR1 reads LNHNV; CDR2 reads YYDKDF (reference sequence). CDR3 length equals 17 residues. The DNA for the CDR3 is TGTGCCACCAGCAGAGATGGGGGGACTAGCGGGCGGAATGAGCAGTTCTTC. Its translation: CATSRDGGTSGRNEQFF.

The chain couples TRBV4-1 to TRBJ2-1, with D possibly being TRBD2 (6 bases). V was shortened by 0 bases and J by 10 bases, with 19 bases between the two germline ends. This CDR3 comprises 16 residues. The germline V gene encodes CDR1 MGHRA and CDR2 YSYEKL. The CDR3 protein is CASSQDGASAAQEQFF. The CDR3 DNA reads TGCGCCAGCAGCCAAGATGGCGCTAGCGCCGCACAAGAGCAGTTCTTC.

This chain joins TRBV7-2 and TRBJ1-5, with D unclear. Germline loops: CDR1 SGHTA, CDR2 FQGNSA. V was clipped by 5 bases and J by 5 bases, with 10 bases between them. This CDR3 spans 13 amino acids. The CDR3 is CASSPTRDQPQHF. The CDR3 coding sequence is TGTGCCAGCAGCCCCACGAGGGATCAGCCCCAGCATTTT.

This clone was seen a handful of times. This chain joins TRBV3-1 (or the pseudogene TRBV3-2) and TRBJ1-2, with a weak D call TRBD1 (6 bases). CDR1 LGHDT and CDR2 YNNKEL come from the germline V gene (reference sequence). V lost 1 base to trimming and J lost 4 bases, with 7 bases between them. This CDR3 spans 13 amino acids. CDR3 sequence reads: CASSQGTAYGYTF. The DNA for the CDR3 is TGTGCCAGCAGCCAAGGGACAGCCTATGGCTACACCTTC.

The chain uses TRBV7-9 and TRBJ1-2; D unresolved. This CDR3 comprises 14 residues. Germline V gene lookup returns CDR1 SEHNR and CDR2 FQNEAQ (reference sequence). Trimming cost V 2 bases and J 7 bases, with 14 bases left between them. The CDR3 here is CASSLLDSGAGYTF. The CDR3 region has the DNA TGTGCCAGCAGCTTACTCGACTCGGGAGCTGGCTACACCTTC.

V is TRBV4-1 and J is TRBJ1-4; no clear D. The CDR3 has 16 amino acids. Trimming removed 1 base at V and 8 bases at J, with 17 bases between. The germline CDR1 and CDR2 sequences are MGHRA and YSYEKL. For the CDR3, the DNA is TGCGCCAGCAGCCAAGTTCATGGGCAGGCACAAGAAAAACTGTTTTTT. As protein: CASSQVHGQAQEKLFF.

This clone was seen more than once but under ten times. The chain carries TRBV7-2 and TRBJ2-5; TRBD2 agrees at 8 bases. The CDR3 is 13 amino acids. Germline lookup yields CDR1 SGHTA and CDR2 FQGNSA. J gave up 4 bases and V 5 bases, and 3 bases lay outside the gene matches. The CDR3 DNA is TGTGCCAGCAGCCCTCGGGGGGGAGAGACCCAGTACTTC. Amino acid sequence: CASSPRGGETQYF.

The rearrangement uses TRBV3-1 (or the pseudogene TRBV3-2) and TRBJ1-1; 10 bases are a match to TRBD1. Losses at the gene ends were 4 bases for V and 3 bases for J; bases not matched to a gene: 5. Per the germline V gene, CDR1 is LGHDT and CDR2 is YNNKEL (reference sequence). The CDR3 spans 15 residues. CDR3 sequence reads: CASSPTGQGYTEAFF. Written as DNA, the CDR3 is TGTGCCAGCAGCCCCACGGGACAGGGGTACACTGAAGCTTTCTTT.

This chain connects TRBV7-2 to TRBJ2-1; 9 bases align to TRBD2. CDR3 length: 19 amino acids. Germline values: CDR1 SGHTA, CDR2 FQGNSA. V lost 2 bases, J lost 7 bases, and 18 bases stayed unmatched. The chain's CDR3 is CASSLPTWGRGRVENEQFF. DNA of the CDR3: TGTGCCAGCAGCTTACCTACTTGGGGCCGCGGGAGGGTGGAGAATGAGCAGTTCTTC.

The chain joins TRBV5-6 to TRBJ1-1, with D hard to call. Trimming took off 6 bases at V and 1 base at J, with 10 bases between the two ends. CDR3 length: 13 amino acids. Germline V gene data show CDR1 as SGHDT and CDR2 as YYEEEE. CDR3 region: CASTPAGNTEAFF. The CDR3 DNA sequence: TGTGCCAGCACCCCGGCGGGGAACACTGAAGCTTTCTTT.

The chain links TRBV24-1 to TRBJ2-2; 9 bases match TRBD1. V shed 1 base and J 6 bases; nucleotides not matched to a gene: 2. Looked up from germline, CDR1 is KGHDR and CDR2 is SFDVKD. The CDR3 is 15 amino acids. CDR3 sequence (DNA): TGTGCCACCAGTGATTTTGGACAGGGGTCCGGGGAGCTGTTTTTT. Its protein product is CATSDFGQGSGELFF.

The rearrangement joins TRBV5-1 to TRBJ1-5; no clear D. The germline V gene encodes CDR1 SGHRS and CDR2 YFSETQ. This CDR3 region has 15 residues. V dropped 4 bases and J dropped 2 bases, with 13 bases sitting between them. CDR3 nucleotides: TGCGCCAGCAGCCCTGCGGGTCGGGGCAATCAGCCCCAGCATTTT. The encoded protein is CASSPAGRGNQPQHF. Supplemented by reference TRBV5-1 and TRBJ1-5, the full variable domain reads KAGVTQTPRYLIKTRGQQVTLSCSPISGHRSVSWYQQTPGQGLQFLFEYFSETQRNKGNFPGRFSGRQFSNSRSEMNVSTLELGDSALYLCASSPAGRGNQPQHFGDGTRLSIL.

CDR3 sequence (DNA): TGTGCCAGCAGTGAAGGGGGACAGGGCTATGGCTACACCTTC. Translation gives CASSEGGQGYGYTF. V and J are TRBV6-1 and TRBJ1-2; the match to TRBD1 covers 9 bases. Losses at the gene ends were 1 base for V and 4 bases for J; bases not matched to a gene: 1. The CDR3 totals 14 residues. Per the germline V gene, CDR1 is MNHNS and CDR2 is SASEGT.

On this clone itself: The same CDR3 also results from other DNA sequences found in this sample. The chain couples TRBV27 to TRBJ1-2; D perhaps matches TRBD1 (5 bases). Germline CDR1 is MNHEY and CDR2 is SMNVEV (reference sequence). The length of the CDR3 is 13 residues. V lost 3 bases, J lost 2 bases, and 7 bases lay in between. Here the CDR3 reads CASSLSGNYGYTF. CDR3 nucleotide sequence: TGTGCCAGCAGTTTGTCAGGGAACTATGGCTACACCTTC.

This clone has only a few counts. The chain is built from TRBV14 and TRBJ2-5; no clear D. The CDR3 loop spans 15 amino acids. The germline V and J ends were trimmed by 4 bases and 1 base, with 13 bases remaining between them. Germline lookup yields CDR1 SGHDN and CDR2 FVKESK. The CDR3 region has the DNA TGTGCCAGCAGCCCGCTTCAGGTGGGCCAAGAGACCCAGTACTTC. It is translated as CASSPLQVGQETQYF. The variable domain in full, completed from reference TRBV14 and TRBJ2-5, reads EAGVTQFPSHSVIEKGQTVTLRCDPISGHDNLYWYRRVMGKEIKFLLHFVKESKQDESGMPNNRFLAERTGGTYSTLKVQPAELEDSGVYFCASSPLQVGQETQYFGPGTRLLVL.

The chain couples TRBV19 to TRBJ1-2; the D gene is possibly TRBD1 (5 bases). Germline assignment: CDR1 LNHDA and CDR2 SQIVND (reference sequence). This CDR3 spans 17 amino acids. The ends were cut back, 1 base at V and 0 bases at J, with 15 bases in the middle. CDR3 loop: CASSIAGDFGANYGYTF. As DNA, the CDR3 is TGTGCCAGTAGTATAGCCGGGGACTTCGGAGCTAACTATGGCTACACCTTC.

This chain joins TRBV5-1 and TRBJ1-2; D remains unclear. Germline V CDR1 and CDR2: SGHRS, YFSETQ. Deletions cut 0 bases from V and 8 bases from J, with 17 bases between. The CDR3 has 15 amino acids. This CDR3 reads CASSLGSPTVGGYTF. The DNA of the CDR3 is TGCGCCAGCAGCTTGGGGAGCCCGACGGTCGGGGGCTACACCTTC.

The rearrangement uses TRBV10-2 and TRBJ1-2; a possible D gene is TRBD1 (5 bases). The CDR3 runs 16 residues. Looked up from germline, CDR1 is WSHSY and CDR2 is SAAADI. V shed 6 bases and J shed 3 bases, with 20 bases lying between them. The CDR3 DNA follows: TGCGCCAGCAGGCATGCAGCTCAGGGCGGGGACTATGGCTACACCTTC. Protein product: CASRHAAQGGDYGYTF.

The CDR3 protein is CASSLTSGLSYNEQFF. The CDR3 region has the DNA TGTGCCAGCAGCCTGACTAGCGGCCTCTCCTACAATGAGCAGTTCTTC. The gene calls are TRBV7-2 and TRBJ2-1, with 9 bases that match TRBD2. J was trimmed by 0 bases and V by 5 bases; bases with no gene match: 5. The CDR3 contains 16 residues. Germline loops: CDR1 SGHTA, CDR2 FQGNSA.

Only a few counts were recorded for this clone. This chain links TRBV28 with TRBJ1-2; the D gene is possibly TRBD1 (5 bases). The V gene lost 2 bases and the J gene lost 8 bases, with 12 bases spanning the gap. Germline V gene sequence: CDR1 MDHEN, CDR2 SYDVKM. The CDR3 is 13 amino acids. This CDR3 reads CASSLQQDGGYTF. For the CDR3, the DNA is TGTGCCAGCAGTTTACAACAGGATGGCGGCTACACCTTC.

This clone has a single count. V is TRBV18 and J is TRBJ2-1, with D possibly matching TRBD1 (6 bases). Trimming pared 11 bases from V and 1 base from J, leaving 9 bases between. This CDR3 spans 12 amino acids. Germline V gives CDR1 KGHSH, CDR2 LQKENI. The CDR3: CAGGRSYNEQFF. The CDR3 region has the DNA TGTGCCGGGGGCAGGTCCTACAATGAGCAGTTCTTC.

The CDR3 region is CASSERGITGELFF. Here the CDR3 DNA reads TGTGCCAGCAGCGAGCGGGGGATCACCGGGGAGCTGTTTTTT. The chain is built from TRBV9 and TRBJ2-2; 8 bases line up with TRBD2. Germline CDR1 is SGDLS and CDR2 is YYNGEE. This CDR3 contains 14 residues. J gave up 4 bases and V 3 bases, and 2 bases lay outside the gene matches.

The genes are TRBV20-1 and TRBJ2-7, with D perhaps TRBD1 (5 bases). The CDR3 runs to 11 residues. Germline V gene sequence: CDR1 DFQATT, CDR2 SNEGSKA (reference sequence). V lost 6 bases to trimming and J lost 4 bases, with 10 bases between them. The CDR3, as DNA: TGCAGTGCACCCGACAGTTACGAGCAGTACTTC. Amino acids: CSAPDSYEQYF.

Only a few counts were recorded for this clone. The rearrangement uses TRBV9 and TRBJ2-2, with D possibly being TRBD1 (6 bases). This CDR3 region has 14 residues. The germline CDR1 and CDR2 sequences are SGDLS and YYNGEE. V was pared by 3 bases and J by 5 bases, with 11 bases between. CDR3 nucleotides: TGTGCCAGCAGCGAAACAGGGAAGACCGGGGAGCTGTTTTTT. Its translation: CASSETGKTGELFF.

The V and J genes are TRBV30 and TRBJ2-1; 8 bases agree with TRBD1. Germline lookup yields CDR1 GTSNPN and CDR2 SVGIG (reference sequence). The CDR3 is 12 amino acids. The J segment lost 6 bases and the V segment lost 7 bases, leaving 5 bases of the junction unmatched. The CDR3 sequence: CAFRGHLNEQFF. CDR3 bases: TGTGCCTTCAGGGGGCACCTCAATGAGCAGTTCTTC.

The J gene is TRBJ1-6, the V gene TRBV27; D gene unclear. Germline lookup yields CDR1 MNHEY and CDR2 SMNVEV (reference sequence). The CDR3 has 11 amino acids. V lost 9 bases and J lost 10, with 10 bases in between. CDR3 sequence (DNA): TGTGCCAGTCCCCTATACTCACCCCTCCACTTT. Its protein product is CASPLYSPLHF.

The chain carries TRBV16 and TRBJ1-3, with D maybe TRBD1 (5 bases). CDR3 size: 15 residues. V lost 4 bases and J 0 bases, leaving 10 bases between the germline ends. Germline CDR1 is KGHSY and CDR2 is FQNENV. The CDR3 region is CASSRTNPSGNTIYF. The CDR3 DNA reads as TGTGCCAGCAGCCGGACAAATCCCTCTGGAAACACCATATATTTT.